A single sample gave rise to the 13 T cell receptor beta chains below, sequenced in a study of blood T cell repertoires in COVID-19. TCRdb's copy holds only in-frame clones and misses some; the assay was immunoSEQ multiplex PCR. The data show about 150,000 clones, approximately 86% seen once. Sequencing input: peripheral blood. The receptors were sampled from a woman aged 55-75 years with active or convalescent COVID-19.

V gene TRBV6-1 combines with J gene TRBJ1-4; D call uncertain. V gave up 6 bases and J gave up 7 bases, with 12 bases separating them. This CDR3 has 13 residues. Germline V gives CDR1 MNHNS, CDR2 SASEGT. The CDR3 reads CASRSREREKLFF. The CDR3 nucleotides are TGTGCCAGCAGATCCCGGGAGCGTGAAAAACTGTTTTTT.

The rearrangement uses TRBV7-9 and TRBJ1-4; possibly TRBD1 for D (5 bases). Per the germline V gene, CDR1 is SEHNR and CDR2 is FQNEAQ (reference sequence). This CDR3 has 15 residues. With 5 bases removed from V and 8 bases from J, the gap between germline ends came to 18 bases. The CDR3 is CASSTRQHGEEKLFF. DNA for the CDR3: TGTGCCAGCAGCACGAGACAGCACGGTGAGGAAAAACTGTTTTTT.

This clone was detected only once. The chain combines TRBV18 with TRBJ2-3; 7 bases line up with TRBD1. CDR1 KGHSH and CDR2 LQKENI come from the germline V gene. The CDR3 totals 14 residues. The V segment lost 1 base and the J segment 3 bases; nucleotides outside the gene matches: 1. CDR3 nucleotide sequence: TGTGCCAGCTCACCACAGGGGGCAACAGATACGCAGTATTTT. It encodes CASSPQGATDTQYF.

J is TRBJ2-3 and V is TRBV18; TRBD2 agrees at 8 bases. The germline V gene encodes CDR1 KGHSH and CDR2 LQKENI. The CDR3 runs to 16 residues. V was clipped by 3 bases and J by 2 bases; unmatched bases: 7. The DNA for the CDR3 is TGTGCCAGCTCACCCCCCAGCGGGGGTATCACAGATACGCAGTATTTT. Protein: CASSPPSGGITDTQYF. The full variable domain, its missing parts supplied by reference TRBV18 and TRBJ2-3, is NAGVMQNPRHLVRRRGQEARLRCSPMKGHSHVYWYRQLPEEGLKFMVYLQKENIIDESGMPKERFSAEFPKEGPSILRIQQVVRGDSAAYFCASSPPSGGITDTQYFGPGTRLTVL.

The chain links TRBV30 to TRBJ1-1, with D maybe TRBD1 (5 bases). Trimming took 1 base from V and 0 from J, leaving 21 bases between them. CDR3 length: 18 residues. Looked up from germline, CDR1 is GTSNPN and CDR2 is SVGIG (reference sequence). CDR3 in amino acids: CAWSGAGRTRIMNTEAFF. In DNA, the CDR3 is TGTGCCTGGAGTGGTGCGGGACGGACCCGTATAATGAACACTGAAGCTTTCTTT.

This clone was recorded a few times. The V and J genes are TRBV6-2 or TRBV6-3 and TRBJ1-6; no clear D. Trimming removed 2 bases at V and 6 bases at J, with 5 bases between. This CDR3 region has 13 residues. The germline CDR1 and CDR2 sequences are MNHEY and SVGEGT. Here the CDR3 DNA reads TGTGCCAGCAGTTACATCGGTAATTCACCCCTCCACTTT. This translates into CASSYIGNSPLHF.

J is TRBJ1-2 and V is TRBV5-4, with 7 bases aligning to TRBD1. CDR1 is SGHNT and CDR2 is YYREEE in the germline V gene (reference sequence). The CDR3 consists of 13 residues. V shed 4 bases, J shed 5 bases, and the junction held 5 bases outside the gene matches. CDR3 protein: CASSQQGKYGYTF. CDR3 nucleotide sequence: TGTGCCAGCAGCCAACAGGGGAAATATGGCTACACCTTC.

Here the CDR3 DNA reads TGCGCCAGCAGCCTTGTAGGAGCAACTAATGAAAAACTGTTTTTT. Amino acid sequence: CASSLVGATNEKLFF. The chain is built from TRBV4-1 and TRBJ1-4; D call uncertain. CDR3 length: 15 amino acids. V lost 4 bases and J 0 bases, leaving 9 bases between the germline ends. CDR1 is MGHRA, CDR2 YSYEKL, per germline.

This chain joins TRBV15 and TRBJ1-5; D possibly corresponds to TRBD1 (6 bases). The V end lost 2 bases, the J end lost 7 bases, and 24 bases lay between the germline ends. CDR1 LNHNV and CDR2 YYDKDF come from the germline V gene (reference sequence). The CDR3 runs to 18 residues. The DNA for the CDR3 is TGTGCCACCAGCAGAAATCAGAGTGGCAGGGGCTCCGGGCAGCCCCAGCATTTT. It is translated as CATSRNQSGRGSGQPQHF.

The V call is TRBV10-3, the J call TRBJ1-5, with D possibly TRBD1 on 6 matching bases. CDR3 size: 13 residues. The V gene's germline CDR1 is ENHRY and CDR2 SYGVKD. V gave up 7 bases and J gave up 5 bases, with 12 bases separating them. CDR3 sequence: CAITRTVDQPQHF. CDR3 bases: TGTGCCATCACCCGGACAGTTGATCAGCCCCAGCATTTT.

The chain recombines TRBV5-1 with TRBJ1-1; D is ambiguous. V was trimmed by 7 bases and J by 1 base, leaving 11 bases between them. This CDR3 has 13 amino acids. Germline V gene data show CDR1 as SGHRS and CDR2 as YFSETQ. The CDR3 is CASRLRGNTEAFF. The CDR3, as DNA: TGCGCCAGCCGTTTGAGAGGGAACACTGAAGCTTTCTTT.

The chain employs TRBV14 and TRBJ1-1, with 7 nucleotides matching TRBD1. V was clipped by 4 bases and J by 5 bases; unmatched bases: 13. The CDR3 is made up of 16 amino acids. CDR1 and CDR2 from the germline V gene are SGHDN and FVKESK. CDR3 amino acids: CASSPYKGALTTEAFF. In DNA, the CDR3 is TGTGCCAGCAGCCCCTATAAGGGGGCCTTAACTACTGAAGCTTTCTTT. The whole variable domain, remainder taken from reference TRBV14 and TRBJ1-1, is EAGVTQFPSHSVIEKGQTVTLRCDPISGHDNLYWYRRVMGKEIKFLLHFVKESKQDESGMPNNRFLAERTGGTYSTLKVQPAELEDSGVYFCASSPYKGALTTEAFFGQGTRLTVV.

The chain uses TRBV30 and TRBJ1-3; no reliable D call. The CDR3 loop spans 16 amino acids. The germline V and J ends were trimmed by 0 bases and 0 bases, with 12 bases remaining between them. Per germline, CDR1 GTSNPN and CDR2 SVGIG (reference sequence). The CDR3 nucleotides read TGTGCCTGGAGTGTACCTGGCAGGATCTCTGGAAACACCATATATTTT. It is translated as CAWSVPGRISGNTIYF. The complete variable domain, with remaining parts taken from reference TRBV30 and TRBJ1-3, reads SQTIHQWPATLVQPVGSPLSLECTVEGTSNPNLYWYRQAAGRGLQLLFYSVGIGQISSEVPQNLSASRPQDRQFILSSKKLLLSDSGFYLCAWSVPGRISGNTIYFGEGSWLTVV.